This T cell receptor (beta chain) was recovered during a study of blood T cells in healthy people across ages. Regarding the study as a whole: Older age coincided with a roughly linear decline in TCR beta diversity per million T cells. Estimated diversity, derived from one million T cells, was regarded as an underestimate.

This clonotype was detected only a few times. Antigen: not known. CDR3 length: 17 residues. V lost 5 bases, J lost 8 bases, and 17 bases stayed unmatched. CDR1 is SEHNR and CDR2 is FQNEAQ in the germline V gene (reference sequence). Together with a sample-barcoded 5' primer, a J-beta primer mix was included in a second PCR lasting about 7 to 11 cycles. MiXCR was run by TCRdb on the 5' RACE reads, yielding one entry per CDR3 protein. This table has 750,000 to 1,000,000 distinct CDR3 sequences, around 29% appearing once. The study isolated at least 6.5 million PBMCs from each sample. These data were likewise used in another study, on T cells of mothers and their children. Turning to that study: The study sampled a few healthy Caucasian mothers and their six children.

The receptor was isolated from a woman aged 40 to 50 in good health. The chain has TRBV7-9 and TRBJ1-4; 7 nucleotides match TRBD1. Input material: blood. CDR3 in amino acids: CASSQPRGEGAQEKLFF. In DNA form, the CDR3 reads TGTGCCAGCAGCCAACCAAGAGGGGAGGGGGCGCAGGAAAAACTGTTTTTT.